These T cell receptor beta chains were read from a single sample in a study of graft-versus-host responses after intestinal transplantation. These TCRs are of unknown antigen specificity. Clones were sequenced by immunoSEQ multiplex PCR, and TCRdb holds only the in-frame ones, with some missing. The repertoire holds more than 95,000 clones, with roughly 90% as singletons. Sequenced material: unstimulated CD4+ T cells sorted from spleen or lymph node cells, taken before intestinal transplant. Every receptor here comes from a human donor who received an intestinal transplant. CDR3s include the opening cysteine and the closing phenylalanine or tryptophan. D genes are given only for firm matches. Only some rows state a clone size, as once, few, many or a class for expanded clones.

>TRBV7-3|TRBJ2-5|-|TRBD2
CASSLGSRTSGVGTQYF
TGTGCCAGCAGCTTAGGCTCCAGGACTAGCGGGGTGGGGACCCAGTACTTC
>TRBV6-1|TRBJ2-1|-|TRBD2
CASSGLAGLLSYNEQFF
TGTGCCAGCAGTGGACTAGCGGGGCTCCTTTCCTACAATGAGCAGTTCTTC
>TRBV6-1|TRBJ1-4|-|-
CASTTWGGGEKLFF
TGTGCCAGCACGACCTGGGGAGGGGGTGAAAAACTGTTTTTT
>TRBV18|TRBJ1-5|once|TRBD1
CASSPTGVQPQHF
TGTGCCAGCTCACCGACAGGGGTTCAGCCCCAGCATTTT
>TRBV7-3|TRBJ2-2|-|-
CASSLNAGSNTGELFF
TGTGCCAGCAGCTTAAATGCGGGGTCGAACACCGGGGAGCTGTTTTTT
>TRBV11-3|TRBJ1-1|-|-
CASSPSSPGREAFF
TGTGCCAGCAGCCCCAGCAGCCCGGGTCGTGAAGCTTTCTTT
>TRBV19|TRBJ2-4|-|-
CASSIAGILAKNIQYF
TGTGCCAGTAGTATTGCGGGAATACTAGCCAAAAACATTCAGTACTTC
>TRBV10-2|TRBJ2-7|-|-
CASRRVNYEQYF
TGCGCCAGCAGGCGGGTCAACTACGAGCAGTACTTC
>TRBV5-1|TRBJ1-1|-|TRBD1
CASSTGQVREAFF
TGCGCCAGCAGCACGGGACAGGTGCGTGAAGCTTTCTTT
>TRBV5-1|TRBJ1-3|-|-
CASSLEIQSSGNTIYF
TGCGCCAGCAGCTTGGAGATACAGAGCTCTGGAAACACCATATATTTT
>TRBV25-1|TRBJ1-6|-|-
CASSEFAGLDNSPLHF
TGTGCCAGCAGTGAATTCGCGGGACTCGATAATTCACCCCTCCACTTT
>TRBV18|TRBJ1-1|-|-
CASSPLQGNLNTEAFF
TGTGCCAGCTCACCACTGCAGGGCAATTTGAACACTGAAGCTTTCTTT
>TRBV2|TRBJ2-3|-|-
CASRDNTDTQYF
TGTGCCAGCAGAGACAACACAGATACGCAGTATTTT
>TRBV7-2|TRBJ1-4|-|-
CASSLWGGRVEEKLFF
TGTGCCAGCAGCTTATGGGGGGGCAGGGTGGAAGAAAAACTGTTTTTT
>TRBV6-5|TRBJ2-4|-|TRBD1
CASSRDRGHIQYF
TGTGCCAGCAGTAGGGACAGGGGACACATTCAGTACTTC
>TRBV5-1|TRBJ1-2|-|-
CASSPMLNDRANYGYTF
TGCGCCAGCAGCCCGATGCTCAATGACAGAGCTAACTATGGCTACACCTTC
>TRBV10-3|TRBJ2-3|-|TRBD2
CATGASGSTDTQYF
TGTGCCACCGGGGCTAGCGGGAGTACAGATACGCAGTATTTT
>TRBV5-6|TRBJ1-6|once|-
CASSTGLNSPLHF
TGTGCCAGCAGTACAGGTCTGAATTCACCCCTCCACTTT
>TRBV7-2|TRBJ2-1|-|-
CASSSQVWSYNEQFF
TGTGCCAGCAGCTCCCAGGTCTGGTCCTACAATGAGCAGTTCTTC
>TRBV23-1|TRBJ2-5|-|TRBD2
CASSQTPVETFLAGGETQYF
TGCGCCAGCAGTCAAACCCCCGTGGAGACCTTCCTAGCGGGGGGTGAGACCCAGTACTTC
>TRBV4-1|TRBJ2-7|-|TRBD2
CASSQDITSGPYEQYF
TGCGCCAGCAGCCAAGATATCACTAGCGGCCCCTACGAGCAGTACTTC
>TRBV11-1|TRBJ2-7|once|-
CASRAFGRGGTYEQYF
TGTGCCAGCAGAGCTTTCGGTCGGGGTGGGACCTACGAGCAGTACTTC
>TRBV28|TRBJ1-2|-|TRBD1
CASSPGTGLYGYTF
TGTGCCAGCAGTCCAGGGACAGGGCTCTATGGCTACACCTTC
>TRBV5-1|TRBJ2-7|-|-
CASSQTGREQYF
TGCGCCAGCAGTCAAACAGGACGCGAGCAGTACTTC
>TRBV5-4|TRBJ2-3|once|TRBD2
CASSWGLAGEIDTQYF
TGTGCCAGCAGCTGGGGACTAGCGGGAGAGATAGATACGCAGTATTTT
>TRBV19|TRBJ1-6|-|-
CASSIGQGSSPLHF
TGTGCCAGTAGTATAGGTCAGGGAAGTTCACCCCTCCACTTT
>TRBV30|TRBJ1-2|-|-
CAWKLEGVVSYTF
TGTGCCTGGAAGCTTGAGGGGGTCGTAAGCTACACCTTC
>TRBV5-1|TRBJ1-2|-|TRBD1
CASSSQGGDYGYTF
TGCGCCAGCAGCTCACAGGGGGGGGACTATGGCTACACCTTC
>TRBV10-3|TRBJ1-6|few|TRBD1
CAIGQGDSSPLHF
TGTGCCATCGGGCAGGGGGACAGTTCACCCCTCCACTTT
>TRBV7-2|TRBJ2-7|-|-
CASSHKLMIRSYEQYF
TGTGCCAGCAGCCATAAGCTTATGATCAGGTCATACGAGCAGTACTTC
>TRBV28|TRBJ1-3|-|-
CASREKRRGLVNTIYF
TGTGCCAGCAGGGAAAAGCGGAGGGGCTTGGTAAACACCATATATTTT
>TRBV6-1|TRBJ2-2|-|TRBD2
CASIPLAGAGELFF
TGTGCCAGCATCCCCCTAGCGGGGGCCGGGGAGCTGTTTTTT
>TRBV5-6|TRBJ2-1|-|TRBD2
CASSLMRGYNEQFF
TGTGCCAGCAGCTTAATGCGGGGGTACAATGAGCAGTTCTTC
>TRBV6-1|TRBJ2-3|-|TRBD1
CASSEVGQVFSSTDTQYF
TGTGCCAGCAGTGAAGTGGGACAGGTGTTCTCTAGCACAGATACGCAGTATTTT
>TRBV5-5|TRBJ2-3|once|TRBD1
CATELRDRGTDTQYF
TGTGCCACCGAGCTCCGGGACAGGGGTACAGATACGCAGTATTTT
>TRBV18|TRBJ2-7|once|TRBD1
CASSPGQLGSYEQYF
TGTGCCAGCTCACCGGGACAGTTGGGCTCCTACGAGCAGTACTTC
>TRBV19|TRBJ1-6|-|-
CASSISLTGRSYNSPLHF
TGTGCCAGTAGTATATCCCTGACAGGAAGGTCCTATAATTCACCCCTCCACTTT
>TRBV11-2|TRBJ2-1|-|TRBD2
CASSPLRLAGYNEQFF
TGTGCCAGCAGCCCCCTTAGGCTAGCGGGTTACAATGAGCAGTTCTTC
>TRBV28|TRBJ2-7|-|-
CASSLGGKHEQYF
TGTGCCAGCAGTTTAGGAGGGAAGCACGAGCAGTACTTC